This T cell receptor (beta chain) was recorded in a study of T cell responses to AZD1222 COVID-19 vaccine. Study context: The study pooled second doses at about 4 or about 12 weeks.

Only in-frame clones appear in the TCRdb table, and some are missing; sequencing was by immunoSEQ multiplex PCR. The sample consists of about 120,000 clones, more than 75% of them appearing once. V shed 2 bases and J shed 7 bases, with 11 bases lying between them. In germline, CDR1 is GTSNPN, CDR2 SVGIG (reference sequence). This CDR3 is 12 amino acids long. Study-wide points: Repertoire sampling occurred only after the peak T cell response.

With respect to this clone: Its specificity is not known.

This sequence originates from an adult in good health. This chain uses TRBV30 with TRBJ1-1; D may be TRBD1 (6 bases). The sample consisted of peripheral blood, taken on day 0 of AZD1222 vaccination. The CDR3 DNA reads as TGTGCCTGGAGTCCGACAGGCCTTGAAGCTTTCTTT. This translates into CAWSPTGLEAFF.